This is a list of T cell receptor beta chains from one sample in a study of cytomegalovirus exposure and HLA in healthy donors. TCRdb's table, derived via immunoSEQ multiplex PCR, lists solely in-frame clones and lacks some. The sample contains approximately 260,000 clones, 84% of which appear only once. The sequenced sample consisted of PBMCs. Receptors were obtained from a woman aged 40 to 50 in good health and CMV-seropositive. Each CDR3 is given with its conserved first and last residue. The D gene is left open where the match is weak. Clone size, where shown, is once, few, many, or a class for clones that have expanded.

cdr3_aa,cdr3_nt,clone_size,j_call,v_call,cdr3_length,d_call
CASSFDWGPSYEQYF,TGTGCCAGCAGTTTTGATTGGGGGCCCTCCTACGAGCAGTACTTC,.,TRBJ2-7,TRBV28,15,.
CASSSNINNEQFF,TGCGCCAGCAGCTCCAACATTAACAATGAGCAGTTCTTC,.,TRBJ2-1,TRBV5-1,13,.
CASSVSPAGVGTDTQYF,TGTGCCAGCAGCGTCTCTCCAGCGGGAGTGGGCACAGATACGCAGTATTTT,.,TRBJ2-3,TRBV9,17,TRBD2
CAWRGTSGSLDTQYF,TGTGCCTGGAGGGGAACTAGCGGGAGTTTAGATACGCAGTATTTT,.,TRBJ2-3,TRBV30,15,TRBD2
CASSNGQGTDTQYF,TGCGCCAGCAGCAATGGACAGGGCACAGATACGCAGTATTTT,.,TRBJ2-3,TRBV5-1,14,TRBD1
CASSPNPGEAFF,TGTGCCAGCTCACCAAATCCGGGTGAAGCTTTCTTT,.,TRBJ1-1,TRBV6-6,12,.
CASSPFRTGQGGYEQYF,TGTGCCAGCAGCCCCTTCCGGACGGGACAGGGTGGGTACGAGCAGTACTTC,.,TRBJ2-7,TRBV4-2,17,TRBD1
CASSLSYQETQYF,TGTGCCAGCAGCTTGAGTTACCAAGAGACCCAGTACTTC,.,TRBJ2-5,TRBV11-3,13,.
CASSPAQGRAREQYF,TGTGCCAGCTCACCCGCGCAGGGGAGGGCACGGGAGCAGTACTTC,.,TRBJ2-7,TRBV18,15,.
CASSLAGLAAYNEQFF,TGTGCCAGCAGCTTGGCCGGACTAGCGGCATACAATGAGCAGTTCTTC,few,TRBJ2-1,TRBV5-4,16,TRBD2
CASRRTGLSYEQYF,TGTGCCAGCAGGAGGACAGGACTCTCCTACGAGCAGTACTTC,.,TRBJ2-7,TRBV2,14,TRBD1
CSVINTEAFF,TGCAGCGTTATAAACACTGAAGCTTTCTTT,.,TRBJ1-1,TRBV29-1,10,.
CASSELHLRAGQPQHF,TGTGCCAGCAGTGAACTCCACCTCAGGGCGGGGCAGCCCCAGCATTTT,.,TRBJ1-5,TRBV6-1,16,.
CASSFTTPGQEAFF,TGTGCCAGCAGCTTTACGACCCCGGGACAGGAGGCTTTCTTT,.,TRBJ1-1,TRBV7-8,14,TRBD1
CASSLIGLAGIQETQYF,TGTGCCAGCAGCTTGATCGGGCTAGCGGGGATCCAAGAGACCCAGTACTTC,.,TRBJ2-5,TRBV5-6,17,TRBD2
CASRQTGLPTEAFF,TGTGCCAGCAGGCAGACAGGGCTGCCCACTGAAGCTTTCTTT,once,TRBJ1-1,TRBV11-2,14,TRBD1
CASSLRLQQNTGELFF,TGTGCCAGCAGCTTAAGACTCCAGCAGAACACCGGGGAGCTGTTTTTT,.,TRBJ2-2,TRBV7-7,16,.
CASRSGTSDYNEQFF,TGTGCCAGCAGGTCCGGGACTAGCGACTACAATGAGCAGTTCTTC,.,TRBJ2-1,TRBV7-2,15,TRBD2
CASSPRDRENSPLHF,TGTGCCAGCAGTCCTCGGGACAGGGAGAATTCACCCCTCCACTTT,.,TRBJ1-6,TRBV6-6,15,TRBD1
CASSRGQTSYNEQFF,TGTGCCAGCAGCAGAGGACAGACCTCCTACAATGAGCAGTTCTTC,.,TRBJ2-1,TRBV7-8,15,.
CASSQTLGTQGNEQFF,TGTGCCAGCTCACAAACCCTAGGAACACAAGGAAATGAGCAGTTCTTC,.,TRBJ2-1,TRBV18,16,.
CASTLATGMNTEAFF,TGTGCCAGCACCCTAGCAACAGGGATGAACACTGAAGCTTTCTTT,few,TRBJ1-1,TRBV7-2,15,.
CASSLAGDRETQYF,TGCGCCAGCAGCCTAGCGGGAGACCGAGAGACCCAGTACTTC,.,TRBJ2-5,TRBV5-1,14,TRBD2
CASSDNHSNQPQHF,TGTGCCAGCTCGGACAACCATAGCAATCAGCCCCAGCATTTT,.,TRBJ1-5,TRBV18,14,.
CASSYSATGLAYGYTF,TGTGCCAGCAGTTACTCAGCAACAGGGCTCGCCTATGGCTACACCTTC,.,TRBJ1-2,TRBV6-5,16,.
CSVGGQGKGVVGYTF,TGCAGCGTTGGGGGACAGGGTAAAGGAGTGGTCGGCTACACCTTC,once,TRBJ1-2,TRBV29-1,15,TRBD1
CASRGTSGNLNAKNIQYF,TGTGCCAGCAGAGGGACTAGCGGGAACCTGAATGCCAAAAACATTCAGTACTTC,.,TRBJ2-4,TRBV28,18,TRBD2
CASKQGGIYYGYTF,TGTGCCAGCAAACAGGGGGGAATATACTATGGCTACACCTTC,once,TRBJ1-2,TRBV7-2,14,TRBD1
CASSTGVGNSPLHF,TGTGCCAGTAGTACCGGGGTTGGTAATTCACCCCTCCACTTT,.,TRBJ1-6,TRBV19,14,.
CASRQPSTDTQYF,TGTGCCAGCAGACAACCTAGCACAGATACGCAGTATTTT,.,TRBJ2-3,TRBV6-5,13,.
CASSQDSGSVNTGELFF,TGTGCCAGCAGCCAAGATTCCGGGAGTGTGAACACCGGGGAGCTGTTTTTT,.,TRBJ2-2,TRBV4-2,17,.
CASSQEWGDTTAMNTEAFF,TGTGCCAGCAGCCAAGAATGGGGAGACACGACCGCGATGAACACTGAAGCTTTCTTT,.,TRBJ1-1,TRBV14,19,.
CASSLGQRNYEQYF,TGTGCCAGCAGCCTGGGACAGCGAAACTACGAGCAGTACTTC,.,TRBJ2-7,TRBV7-8,14,TRBD1
CASSTGRDSGNTIYF,TGTGCCAGCAGTACCGGCCGGGACTCTGGAAACACCATATATTTT,.,TRBJ1-3,TRBV6-6,15,.
CASSYSARAYEQYF,TGTGCCAGCAGTTACTCAGCTCGAGCTTACGAGCAGTACTTC,.,TRBJ2-7,TRBV6-6,14,.
CASSGETGTNYGYTF,TGCGCCAGCTCCGGCGAGACAGGAACTAACTATGGCTACACCTTC,.,TRBJ1-2,TRBV5-1,15,.
CASSPGQRLTISTGELFF,TGTGCCAGCAGTCCAGGACAGAGGCTTACTATCAGCACCGGGGAGCTGTTTTTT,.,TRBJ2-2,TRBV27,18,.
CASSYREVGYGYTF,TGTGCCAGCAGTTATCGGGAGGTGGGCTATGGTTACACCTTC,.,TRBJ1-2,TRBV6-5,14,.
CAWKQRGREKTEAFF,TGTGCCTGGAAACAGAGGGGGCGAGAAAAAACTGAAGCTTTCTTT,.,TRBJ1-1,TRBV30,15,TRBD1
CARQHSGANVLTF,TGTGCCAGACAGCACTCTGGGGCCAACGTCCTGACTTTC,.,TRBJ2-6,TRBV27,13,.
CAWSVRAGVGYTF,TGTGCCTGGAGTGTACGAGCGGGAGTCGGCTACACCTTC,.,TRBJ1-2,TRBV30,13,.
CASSIELTGTSANSPLHF,TGTGCCAGTAGTATAGAGTTAACCGGGACATCGGCTAATTCACCCCTCCACTTT,.,TRBJ1-6,TRBV19,18,.
CASSLPSAGDTEAFF,TGTGCCAGCAGTTTACCCTCCGCAGGGGATACTGAAGCTTTCTTT,few,TRBJ1-1,TRBV6-5,15,.
CASSSFDRSGYTF,TGTGCCAGCAGCTCCTTCGACAGGTCGGGCTACACCTTC,.,TRBJ1-2,TRBV9,13,.
CATSRDYGQGSPLGTF,TGTGCCACCAGCAGAGATTACGGACAGGGGTCACCCCTTGGCACCTTC,few,TRBJ1-2,TRBV15,16,TRBD1
CAISESSGIQPQHF,TGTGCCATCAGTGAGTCCTCAGGAATCCAGCCCCAGCATTTT,.,TRBJ1-5,TRBV10-3,14,.
CASRQEAFSYEQYF,TGTGCCAGCAGGCAGGAGGCTTTCTCCTACGAGCAGTACTTC,.,TRBJ2-7,TRBV2,14,.
CANKANYGYTF,TGTGCCAACAAAGCTAACTATGGCTACACCTTC,.,TRBJ1-2,TRBV5-6,11,.
CASSLWGGEAFF,TGTGCCAGCAGTTTATGGGGGGGGGAAGCTTTCTTT,few,TRBJ1-1,TRBV27,12,.
CASSRSTGEYEQYF,TGTGCCAGCAGCCGATCAACAGGAGAATACGAGCAGTACTTC,.,TRBJ2-7,TRBV11-3,14,.
CASSPGLETYEQYF,TGTGCCAGCAGCCCCGGACTGGAAACCTACGAGCAGTACTTC,.,TRBJ2-7,TRBV14,14,.
CASSTNYEQYF,TGTGCCAGCAGCACAAACTACGAGCAGTACTTC,.,TRBJ2-7,TRBV11-3,11,.
CASRPESGQSYEQYF,TGTGCCAGCAGGCCAGAATCAGGACAGTCCTACGAGCAGTACTTC,.,TRBJ2-7,TRBV7-8,15,.
CASRAGTSGVQPQYF,TGTGCCAGCAGGGCCGGGACTAGCGGGGTCCAGCCGCAGTATTTT,once,TRBJ2-3,TRBV6-5,15,TRBD2
CASSIGLAGGTYEQYF,TGTGCCAGTAGTATCGGACTAGCGGGAGGAACCTACGAGCAGTACTTC,.,TRBJ2-7,TRBV19,16,TRBD2